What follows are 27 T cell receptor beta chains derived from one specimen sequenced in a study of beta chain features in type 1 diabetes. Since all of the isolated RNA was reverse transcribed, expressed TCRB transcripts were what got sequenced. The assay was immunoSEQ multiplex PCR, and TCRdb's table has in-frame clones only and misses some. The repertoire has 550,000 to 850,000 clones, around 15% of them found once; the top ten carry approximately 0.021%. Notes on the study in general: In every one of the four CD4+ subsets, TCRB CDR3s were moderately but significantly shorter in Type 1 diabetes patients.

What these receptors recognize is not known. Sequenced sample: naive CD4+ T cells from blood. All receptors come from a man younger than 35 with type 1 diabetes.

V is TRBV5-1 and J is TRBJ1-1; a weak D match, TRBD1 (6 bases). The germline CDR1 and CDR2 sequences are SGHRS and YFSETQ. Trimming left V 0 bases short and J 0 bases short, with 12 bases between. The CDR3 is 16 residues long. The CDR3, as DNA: TGCGCCAGCAGCTTGGCGGGGACACACCTGAACACTGAAGCTTTCTTT. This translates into CASSLAGTHLNTEAFF.

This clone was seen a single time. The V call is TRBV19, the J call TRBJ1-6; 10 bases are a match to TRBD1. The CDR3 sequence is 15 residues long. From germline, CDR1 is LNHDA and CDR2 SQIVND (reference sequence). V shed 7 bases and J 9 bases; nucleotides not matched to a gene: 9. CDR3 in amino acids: CASTSGTGEGSPLHF. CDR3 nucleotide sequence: TGTGCCAGTACATCGGGGACAGGGGAAGGTTCACCCCTCCACTTT.

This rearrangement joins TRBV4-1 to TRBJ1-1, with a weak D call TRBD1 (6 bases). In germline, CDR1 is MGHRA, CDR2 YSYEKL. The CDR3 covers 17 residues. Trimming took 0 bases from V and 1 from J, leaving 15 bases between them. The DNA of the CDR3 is TGCGCCAGCAGCCAAGACCCTCTCCCGACAGGGAACACTGAAGCTTTCTTT. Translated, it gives CASSQDPLPTGNTEAFF.

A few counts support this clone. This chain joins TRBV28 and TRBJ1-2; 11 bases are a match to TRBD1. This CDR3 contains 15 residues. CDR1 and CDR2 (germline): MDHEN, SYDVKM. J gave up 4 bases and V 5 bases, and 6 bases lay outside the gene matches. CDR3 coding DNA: TGTGCCAGCAGTCATCACGGGACAGGGGGCTATGGCTACACCTTC. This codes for CASSHHGTGGYGYTF.

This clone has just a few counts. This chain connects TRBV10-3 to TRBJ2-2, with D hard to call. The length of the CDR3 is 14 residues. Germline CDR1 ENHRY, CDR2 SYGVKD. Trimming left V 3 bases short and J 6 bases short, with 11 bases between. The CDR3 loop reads CAISDVGVAGELFF. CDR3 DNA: TGTGCCATCAGTGATGTTGGGGTGGCCGGGGAGCTGTTTTTT.

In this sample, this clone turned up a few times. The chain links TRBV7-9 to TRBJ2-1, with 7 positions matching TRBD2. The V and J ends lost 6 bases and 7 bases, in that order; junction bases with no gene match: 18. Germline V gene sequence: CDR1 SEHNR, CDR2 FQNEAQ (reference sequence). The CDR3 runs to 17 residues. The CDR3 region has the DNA TGTGCCAGCAGTCGCACGGGGGGAGTTGTGGATAGGAATGAGCAGTTCTTC. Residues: CASSRTGGVVDRNEQFF.

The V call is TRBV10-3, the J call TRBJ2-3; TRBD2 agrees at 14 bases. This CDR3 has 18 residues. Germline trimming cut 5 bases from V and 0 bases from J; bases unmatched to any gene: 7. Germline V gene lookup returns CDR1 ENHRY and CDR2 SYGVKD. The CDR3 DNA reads TGTGCCATCAGTCCCGGGACTAGCGGGGGAATTAGCACAGATACGCAGTATTTT. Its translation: CAISPGTSGGISTDTQYF.

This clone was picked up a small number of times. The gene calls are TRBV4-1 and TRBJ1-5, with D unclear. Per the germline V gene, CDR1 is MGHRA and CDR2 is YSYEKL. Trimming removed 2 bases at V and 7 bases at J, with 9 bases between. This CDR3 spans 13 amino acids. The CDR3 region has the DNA TGCGCCAGCAGCCAACAGGTTGGGCAGCCCCAGCATTTT. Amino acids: CASSQQVGQPQHF.

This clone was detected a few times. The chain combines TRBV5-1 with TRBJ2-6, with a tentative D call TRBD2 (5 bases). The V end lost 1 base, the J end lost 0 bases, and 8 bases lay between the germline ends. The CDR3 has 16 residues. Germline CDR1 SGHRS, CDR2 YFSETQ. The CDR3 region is CASSLLASSGANVLTF. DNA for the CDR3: TGCGCCAGCAGCTTGCTAGCCAGCTCTGGGGCCAACGTCCTGACTTTC.

DNA for the CDR3: TGTGCCAGCTCACCACTAGCGTCCCGAACAGATACGCAGTATTTT. This translates into CASSPLASRTDTQYF. This chain connects TRBV18 to TRBJ2-3, with D possibly matching TRBD2 (5 bases). Germline values: CDR1 KGHSH, CDR2 LQKENI. Trimming shortened V by 1 base and J by 3 bases, and 11 bases separated the two germline ends. CDR3 length: 15 amino acids. Full variable domain (outside the CDR3, taken from reference TRBV18 and TRBJ2-3): NAGVMQNPRHLVRRRGQEARLRCSPMKGHSHVYWYRQLPEEGLKFMVYLQKENIIDESGMPKERFSAEFPKEGPSILRIQQVVRGDSAAYFCASSPLASRTDTQYFGPGTRLTVL.

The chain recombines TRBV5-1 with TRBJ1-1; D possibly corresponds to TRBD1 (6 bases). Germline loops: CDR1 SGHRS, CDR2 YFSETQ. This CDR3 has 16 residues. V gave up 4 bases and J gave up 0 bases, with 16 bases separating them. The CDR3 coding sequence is TGCGCCAGCAGCCTACTGACAGGATTGATGAACACTGAAGCTTTCTTT. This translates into CASSLLTGLMNTEAFF.

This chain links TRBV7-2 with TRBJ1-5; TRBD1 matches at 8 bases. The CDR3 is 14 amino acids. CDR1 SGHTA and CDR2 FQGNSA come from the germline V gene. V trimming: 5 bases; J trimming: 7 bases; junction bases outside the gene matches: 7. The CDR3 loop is CASSPTGDGQPQHF. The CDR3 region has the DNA TGTGCCAGCAGCCCGACAGGGGACGGGCAGCCCCAGCATTTT.

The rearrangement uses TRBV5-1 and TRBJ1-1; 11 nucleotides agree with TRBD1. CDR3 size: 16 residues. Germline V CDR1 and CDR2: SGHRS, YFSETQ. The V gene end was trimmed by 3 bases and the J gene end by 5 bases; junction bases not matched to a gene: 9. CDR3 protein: CASSYSTGTGGTEAFF. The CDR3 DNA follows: TGCGCCAGCAGCTACTCTACTGGGACAGGGGGGACTGAAGCTTTCTTT.

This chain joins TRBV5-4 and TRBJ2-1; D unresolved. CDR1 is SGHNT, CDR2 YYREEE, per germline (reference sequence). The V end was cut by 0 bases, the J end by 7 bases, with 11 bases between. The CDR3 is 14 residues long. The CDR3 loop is CASSLGSPGNEQFF. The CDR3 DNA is TGTGCCAGCAGCTTGGGGTCCCCCGGGAATGAGCAGTTCTTC.

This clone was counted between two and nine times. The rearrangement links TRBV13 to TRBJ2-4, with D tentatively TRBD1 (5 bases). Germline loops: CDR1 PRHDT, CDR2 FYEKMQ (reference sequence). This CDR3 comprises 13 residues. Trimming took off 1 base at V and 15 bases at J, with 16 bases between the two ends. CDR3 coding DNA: TGTGCCAGCAGCTTAGAAGGGGTTGGACGGCGGTACTTC. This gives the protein CASSLEGVGRRYF.

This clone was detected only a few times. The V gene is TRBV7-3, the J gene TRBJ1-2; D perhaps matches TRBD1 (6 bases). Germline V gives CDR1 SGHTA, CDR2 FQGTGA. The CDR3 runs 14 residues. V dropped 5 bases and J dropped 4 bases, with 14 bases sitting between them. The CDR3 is CASSPTGGPYGYTF. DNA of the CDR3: TGTGCCAGCAGCCCCACGGGGGGCCCCTATGGCTACACCTTC.

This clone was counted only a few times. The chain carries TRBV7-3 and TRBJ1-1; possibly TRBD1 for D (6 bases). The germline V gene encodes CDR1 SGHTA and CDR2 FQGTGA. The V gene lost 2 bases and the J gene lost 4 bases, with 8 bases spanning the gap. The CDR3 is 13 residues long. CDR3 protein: CASSLGTLTEAFF. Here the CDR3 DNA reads TGTGCCAGCAGCTTAGGGACACTCACTGAAGCTTTCTTT. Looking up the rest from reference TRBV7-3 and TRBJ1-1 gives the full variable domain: GAGVSQTPSNKVTEKGKYVELRCDPISGHTALYWYRQSLGQGPEFLIYFQGTGAADDSGLPNDRFFAVRPEGSVSTLKIQRTERGDSAVYLCASSLGTLTEAFFGQGTRLTVV.

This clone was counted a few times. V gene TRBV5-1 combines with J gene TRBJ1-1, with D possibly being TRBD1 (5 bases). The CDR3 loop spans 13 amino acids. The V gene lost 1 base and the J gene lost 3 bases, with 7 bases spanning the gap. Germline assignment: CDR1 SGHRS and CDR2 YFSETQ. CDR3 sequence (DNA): TGCGCCAGCAGCTTGCAACAGGACACTGAAGCTTTCTTT. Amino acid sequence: CASSLQQDTEAFF.

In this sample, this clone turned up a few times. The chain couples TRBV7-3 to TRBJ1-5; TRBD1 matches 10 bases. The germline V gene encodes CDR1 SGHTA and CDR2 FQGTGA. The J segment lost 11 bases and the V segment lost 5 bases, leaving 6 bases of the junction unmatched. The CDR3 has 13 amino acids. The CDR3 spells CASSTGQGRSQHF. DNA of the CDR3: TGTGCCAGCAGCACGGGACAGGGGAGGTCCCAGCATTTT. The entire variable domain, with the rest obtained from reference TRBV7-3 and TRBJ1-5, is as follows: GAGVSQTPSNKVTEKGKYVELRCDPISGHTALYWYRQSLGQGPEFLIYFQGTGAADDSGLPNDRFFAVRPEGSVSTLKIQRTERGDSAVYLCASSTGQGRSQHFGDGTRLSIL.

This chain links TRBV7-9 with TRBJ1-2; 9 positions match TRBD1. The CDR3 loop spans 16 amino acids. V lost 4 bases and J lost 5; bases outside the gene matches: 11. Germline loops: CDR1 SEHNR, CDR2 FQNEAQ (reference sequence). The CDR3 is CASSSVLQGAIYGYTF. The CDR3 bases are TGTGCCAGCAGCTCAGTCCTACAGGGGGCGATTTATGGCTACACCTTC.

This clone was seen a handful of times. The CDR3 sequence: CASRTIQTNTEAFF. CDR3 nucleotides: TGTGCCAGCAGGACCATCCAGACTAACACTGAAGCTTTCTTT. The rearrangement joins TRBV5-4 to TRBJ1-1; D is unclear. CDR3 length: 14 amino acids. Germline-derived CDR1 and CDR2 are SGHNT and YYREEE (reference sequence). The V end was cut by 5 bases, the J end by 2 bases, with 13 bases between.

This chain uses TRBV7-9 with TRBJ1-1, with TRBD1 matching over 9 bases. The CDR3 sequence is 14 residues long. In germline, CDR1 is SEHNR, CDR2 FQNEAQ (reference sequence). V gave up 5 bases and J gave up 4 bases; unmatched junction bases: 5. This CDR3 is CASSPTDRGTEAFF. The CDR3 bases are TGTGCCAGCAGCCCAACGGACAGGGGCACTGAAGCTTTCTTT.

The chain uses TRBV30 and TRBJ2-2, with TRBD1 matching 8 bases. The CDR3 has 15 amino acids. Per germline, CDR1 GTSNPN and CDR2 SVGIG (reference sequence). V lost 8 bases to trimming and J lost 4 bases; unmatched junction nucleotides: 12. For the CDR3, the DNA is TGTGCCCGCCAAGGGCAGGGGGCCCCCACCGGGGAGCTGTTTTTT. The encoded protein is CARQGQGAPTGELFF.

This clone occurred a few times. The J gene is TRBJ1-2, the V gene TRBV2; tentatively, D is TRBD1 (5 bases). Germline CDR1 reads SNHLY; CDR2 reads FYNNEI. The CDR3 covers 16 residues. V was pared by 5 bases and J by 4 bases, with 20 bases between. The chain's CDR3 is CASSLESIQGSYGYTF. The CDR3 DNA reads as TGTGCCAGCAGTCTGGAGAGCATTCAGGGCTCCTATGGCTACACCTTC.

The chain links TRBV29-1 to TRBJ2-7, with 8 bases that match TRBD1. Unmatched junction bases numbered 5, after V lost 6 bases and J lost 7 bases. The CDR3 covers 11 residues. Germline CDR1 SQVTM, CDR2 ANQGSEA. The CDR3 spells CSVGQGWEQYF. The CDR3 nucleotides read TGCAGCGTAGGACAGGGTTGGGAGCAGTACTTC.

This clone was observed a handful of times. As DNA, the CDR3 is TGTGCCAGCAGCTTACAAGAAGAAGGGCCGCAGTTCTTC. It yields the protein CASSLQEEGPQFF. The chain links TRBV7-2 to TRBJ2-1; no reliable D call. In germline, CDR1 is SGHTA, CDR2 FQGNSA. V shed 2 bases and J shed 12 bases, with 14 bases lying between them. CDR3 size: 13 residues.

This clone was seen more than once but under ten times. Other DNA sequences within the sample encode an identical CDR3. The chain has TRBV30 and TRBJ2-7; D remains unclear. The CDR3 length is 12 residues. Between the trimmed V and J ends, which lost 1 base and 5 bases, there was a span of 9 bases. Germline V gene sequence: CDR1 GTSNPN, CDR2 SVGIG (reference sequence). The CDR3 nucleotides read TGTGCCTGGAGTGGGGGTGGGGACGAGCAGTACTTC. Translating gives CAWSGGGDEQYF.